This T cell receptor (beta chain) derives from a study of T-cell memory formation after mild COVID-19. A single record per CDR3 protein comes from TCRdb applying MiXCR to the 5' RACE reads. This sample yields about 250,000 distinct CDR3 sequences, of which around 17% are seen a single time; under 25% belongs to the top ten. General study findings and limits: Some SARS-CoV-2-responding clones were already detected in memory before infection.

V lost 7 bases to trimming and J lost 6 bases, with 25 bases between them. This CDR3 has 17 residues. Germline V lookup: CDR1 SGHRS, CDR2 YFSETQ. This clonotype was seen more than once but under ten times. Its antigen is unknown. Source material: PBMCs or a T cell subset sorted from them (not recorded which). This receptor was obtained from a man aged 18 to 30 who had mild COVID-19 (a few samples of this study predate the infection). Cell type and time point are not known. The V gene is TRBV5-1, the J gene TRBJ2-2; weak D call: TRBD1 (5 bases). The CDR3 nucleotides read TGCGCCAGCGGTTCTGAAGGGGCCTTGGCCCGGGCCGGGGAGCTGTTTTTT. Its protein product is CASGSEGALARAGELFF.